The next 23 T cell receptor beta chains were all read from a single sample in a study of cytomegalovirus exposure and HLA in healthy donors. In the PCR, 60 Vbeta and 13 Jbeta primers were used. Sequencing was performed with immunoSEQ multiplex PCR; in TCRdb, only in-frame clones are kept and a portion is missing. Among about 54,000 clones listed, more than 70% were seen once. The material sequenced was PBMCs. The receptors here all came from a woman under 30 in good health and CMV-seronegative.

This clone was found a few times. J is TRBJ1-3 and V is TRBV10-1; a weak D match, TRBD1 (5 bases). In germline, CDR1 is WNHNN, CDR2 SYGVQD (reference sequence). The CDR3 covers 14 residues. With 0 bases removed from V and 3 bases from J, the gap between germline ends came to 6 bases. The DNA for the CDR3 is TGCGCCAGCAGTGAGTCCAGGGATGGAAACACCATATATTTT. Translation: CASSESRDGNTIYF.

The chain couples TRBV28 to TRBJ2-3; tentatively, D is TRBD2 (6 bases). Trimming cost V 5 bases and J 2 bases, with 14 bases left between them. CDR1 and CDR2 (germline): MDHEN, SYDVKM. The CDR3 has 15 amino acids. The CDR3 loop reads CASSRDSPTTDTQYF. In nucleotides, the CDR3 is TGTGCCAGCAGTCGGGACTCCCCAACCACAGATACGCAGTATTTT.

CDR3 nucleotide sequence: TGTGCCAGCAGTTTGCGGGGGGGCCCCTACGAGCAGTACTTC. This gives the protein CASSLRGGPYEQYF. The chain recombines TRBV27 with TRBJ2-7, with 9 bases aligning to TRBD2. Germline CDR1 and CDR2: MNHEY and SMNVEV (reference sequence). V was pared by 3 bases and J by 2 bases, with 2 bases of the junction left unmatched. This CDR3 region has 14 residues.

In its sample, this clone was seen once. This chain joins TRBV6-5 and TRBJ1-6, with a weak D call TRBD1 (5 bases). Germline V CDR1 and CDR2: MNHEY, SVGAGI. V lost 6 bases, J lost 10 bases, and 16 bases lay in between. The CDR3 runs to 14 residues. The CDR3 reads CASSDIPGRSPLHF. The CDR3 DNA reads as TGTGCCAGCAGCGACATCCCAGGGAGGTCACCCCTCCACTTT.

The rearrangement joins TRBV5-1 to TRBJ1-1; D is unresolved. This CDR3 has 15 amino acids. V was clipped by 4 bases and J by 1 base, with 14 bases between them. CDR1 is SGHRS, CDR2 YFSETQ, per germline. The CDR3 sequence is CASSLVGTGNTEAFF. In nucleotides, the CDR3 is TGCGCCAGCAGCCTAGTCGGCACGGGGAACACTGAAGCTTTCTTT.

This chain uses TRBV15 with TRBJ2-7, with TRBD2 as a possible D gene (5 bases). With 0 bases removed from V and 0 bases from J, the gap between germline ends came to 9 bases. CDR1 and CDR2 (germline): LNHNV, YYDKDF (reference sequence). The CDR3 consists of 15 residues. CDR3 nucleotides: TGTGCCACCAGCAGAGATCCCGGGATCTCCTACGAGCAGTACTTC. This codes for CATSRDPGISYEQYF.

J is TRBJ2-5 and V is TRBV10-1; possibly TRBD1 for D (5 bases). Trimming left V 8 bases short and J 1 base short, with 11 bases between. CDR1 is WNHNN and CDR2 is SYGVQD in the germline V gene (reference sequence). The CDR3 sequence is 13 residues long. The CDR3 loop reads CASSRVIQETQYF. The CDR3 region has the DNA TGCGCCAGCTCCAGGGTTATCCAAGAGACCCAGTACTTC.

V and J are TRBV28 and TRBJ1-3; 10 positions agree with TRBD1. Germline V gene data show CDR1 as MDHEN and CDR2 as SYDVKM. V lost 5 bases, J lost 2 bases, and 9 bases stayed unmatched. The CDR3 runs to 17 residues. CDR3 sequence (DNA): TGTGCCAGCAGTCCTTCCACTGGACAGGGGGCTGGAAACACCATATATTTT. It translates to CASSPSTGQGAGNTIYF.

This clone was seen a few times. The chain uses TRBV6-4 and TRBJ2-1; possible D gene TRBD2, 5 bases. The germline CDR1 and CDR2 sequences are MRHNA and SNTAGT. This CDR3 spans 15 amino acids. V gave up 0 bases and J gave up 6 bases, with 12 bases separating them. CDR3 bases: TGTGCCAGCAGTGACTCTAGCGTCGAAGTCAATGAGCAGTTCTTC. It codes for CASSDSSVEVNEQFF.

This chain uses TRBV19 with TRBJ1-1, with D uncertain. CDR1 LNHDA and CDR2 SQIVND come from the germline V gene (reference sequence). V dropped 6 bases and J dropped 5 bases, with 19 bases sitting between them. The CDR3 spans 15 residues. CDR3 nucleotides: TGTGCCAGTAGGCGCCCAGGAGGGCTCAGGACTGAAGCTTTCTTT. Translated: CASRRPGGLRTEAFF.

The gene calls are TRBV28 and TRBJ1-5, with D hard to call. From germline, CDR1 is MDHEN and CDR2 SYDVKM. Trimming pared 2 bases from V and 2 bases from J, leaving 13 bases between. The CDR3 is 16 residues long. CDR3 in amino acids: CASSLGSGVGNQPQHF. CDR3 DNA: TGTGCCAGCAGTTTAGGCTCCGGGGTGGGCAATCAGCCCCAGCATTTT.

V gene TRBV30 combines with J gene TRBJ2-1; 10 bases align to TRBD2. The germline V gene encodes CDR1 GTSNPN and CDR2 SVGIG (reference sequence). Trimming removed 1 base from V and 12 bases from J; junction bases left unmatched: 6. The CDR3 loop spans 13 amino acids. For the CDR3, the DNA is TGTGCCTGGAGTGACGGACTAGCGGATGGGCAGTTCTTC. Its protein is CAWSDGLADGQFF.

The V and J genes are TRBV5-1 and TRBJ1-2; D uncertain. Germline CDR1 and CDR2: SGHRS and YFSETQ. Between the trimmed V and J ends, which lost 2 bases and 3 bases, there was a span of 8 bases. The length of the CDR3 is 13 residues. The CDR3 nucleotides are TGCGCCAGCAGCTTCCCCGGGTACTATGGCTACACCTTC. Amino acid sequence: CASSFPGYYGYTF.

The chain couples TRBV6-1 to TRBJ2-7; D might be TRBD1 (6 bases). V shed 1 base and J shed 12 bases, with 22 bases lying between them. The CDR3 spans 15 residues. Germline CDR1 reads MNHNS; CDR2 reads SASEGT. DNA for the CDR3: TGTGCCAGCAGTGAAGGGAGTACAGGGCCGATCGGTGGGTACTTC. As protein: CASSEGSTGPIGGYF.

DNA of the CDR3: TGTGCCAGCTCACGCGCCTTTGGGGCGGGAGTTTCAGATACGCAGTATTTT. Amino acids: CASSRAFGAGVSDTQYF. V and J are TRBV18 and TRBJ2-3; 7 bases fit TRBD2. This CDR3 contains 17 residues. The trim removed 4 bases at V and 4 bases at J, leaving 14 bases unmatched. The germline gives CDR1 KGHSH, CDR2 LQKENI.

To note about this clone: At one end the junction does not follow the germline gene, possibly because of a read error. This chain connects TRBV11-1 to TRBJ2-6; D is perhaps TRBD1 (5 bases). The CDR3 length is 17 residues. Germline lookup yields CDR1 SGHAT and CDR2 FQDESV (reference sequence). The CDR3 DNA sequence: TGTGCCAGCAGCTCGGGCGTCAGAAGCTCTGGGGCCAACGGCCTGACTTTC. It translates to CASSSGVRSSGANGLTF.

The chain joins TRBV7-7 to TRBJ2-3; weak D call: TRBD1 (6 bases). V shed 1 base and J shed 2 bases, with 10 bases lying between them. The germline CDR1 and CDR2 sequences are SSHAT and FNYEAQ (reference sequence). The CDR3 sequence is 15 residues long. Here the CDR3 reads CASSLGTGFTDTQYF. CDR3 nucleotides: TGTGCCAGCAGCTTAGGAACAGGGTTCACAGATACGCAGTATTTT. The full variable domain, completed using reference TRBV7-7 and TRBJ2-3, is GAGVSQSPRYKVTKRGQDVTLRCDPISSHATLYWYQQALGQGPEFLTYFNYEAQPDKSGLPSDRFSAERPEGSISTLTIQRTEQRDSAMYRCASSLGTGFTDTQYFGPGTRLTVL.

A word on this clone: A read error may account for a junction end that differs from germline. The chain has TRBV2 and TRBJ2-7, with D perhaps matching TRBD1 or TRBD2 (5 bases each). The CDR3 length is 15 residues. Per the germline V gene, CDR1 is SNHLY and CDR2 is FYNNEI. The CDR3 spells CASREGTQGIYEQYF. DNA of the CDR3: TGTGCCAGCAGAGAAGGGACCCAGGGTATCTACGAGCAGTACTTC.

The chain links TRBV10-2 to TRBJ2-3; TRBD2 matches 9 bases. V lost 8 bases, J lost 6 bases, and 9 bases stayed unmatched. This CDR3 is built from 14 residues. Germline values: CDR1 WSHSY, CDR2 SAAADI. CDR3 amino acids: CASGLAGESDTQYF. The CDR3 nucleotides are TGCGCCAGCGGATTAGCGGGAGAGTCCGATACGCAGTATTTT.

This chain uses TRBV28 with TRBJ1-1; perhaps TRBD1 as D (5 bases). Trimming stripped 3 bases from V and 11 bases from J, with 19 bases between. The germline V gene encodes CDR1 MDHEN and CDR2 SYDVKM. The CDR3 totals 14 residues. This CDR3 is CASSFETDLYQAFF. The CDR3 nucleotides read TGTGCCAGCAGTTTTGAGACAGACCTTTATCAGGCTTTCTTT.

The rearrangement joins TRBV27 to TRBJ1-5; D is uncertain. Trimming took 3 bases from V and 2 from J, leaving 5 bases between them. The CDR3 totals 13 residues. The germline V gene has CDR1 MNHEY and CDR2 SMNVEV (reference sequence). CDR3: CASSFGGNQPQHF. CDR3 DNA sequence: TGTGCCAGCAGTTTCGGAGGCAATCAGCCCCAGCATTTT.

J is TRBJ2-1 and V is TRBV7-3; tentatively, D is TRBD2 (5 bases). The CDR3 consists of 17 residues. Between the trimmed V and J ends, which lost 1 base and 4 bases, there was a span of 17 bases. Germline CDR1 reads SGHTA; CDR2 reads FQGTGA. CDR3 region: CASSLRLALSPYNEQFF. Written as DNA, the CDR3 is TGTGCCAGCAGCTTAAGGCTAGCTTTATCGCCTTACAATGAGCAGTTCTTC.

The CDR3 is CASSTGQGRGNTIYF. In DNA form, the CDR3 reads TGTGCCAGCAGTACCGGACAGGGACGTGGAAACACCATATATTTT. The chain recombines TRBV2 with TRBJ1-3; TRBD1 agrees at 8 bases. Per germline, CDR1 SNHLY and CDR2 FYNNEI. V lost 5 bases and J lost 3; bases outside the gene matches: 6. The CDR3 has 15 residues. The full variable domain, with the rest looked up from reference TRBV2 and TRBJ1-3, is EPEVTQTPSHQVTQMGQEVILRCVPISNHLYFYWYRQILGQKVEFLVSFYNNEISEKSEIFDDQFSVERPDGSNFTLKIRSTKLEDSAMYFCASSTGQGRGNTIYFGEGSWLTVV.